This passage covers 14 T cell receptor beta chains from one sample sequenced in a study of blood T cell repertoires in COVID-19. Here immunoSEQ multiplex PCR was the method, and the copy in TCRdb shows in-frame clones only, minus some. Of 350,000 to 450,000 clones detected, approximately 89% appear once; the ten largest clones hold 1.9%. The sequenced sample consisted of PBMCs or T cells enriched from blood (not recorded which). These receptors were taken from a man aged 40-49 years in a cohort exposed to, infected with or recovered from COVID-19 (not recorded which).

The chain couples TRBV11-2 to TRBJ2-5; 10 bases agree with TRBD1. The trim removed 6 bases at V and 5 bases at J, leaving 12 bases unmatched. This CDR3 spans 16 amino acids. Germline-derived CDR1 and CDR2 are SGHAT and FQNNGV. CDR3 region: CASRTHRDRGGETQYF. CDR3 in DNA: TGTGCCAGCAGAACCCACCGGGACAGGGGAGGGGAGACCCAGTACTTC.

The chain is built from TRBV5-1 and TRBJ2-3; 14 bases fit TRBD2. Germline-derived CDR1 and CDR2 are SGHRS and YFSETQ. This CDR3 is built from 14 residues. The ends lost 7 bases at V and 4 bases at J; junction bases unmatched: 2. The CDR3 DNA reads TGCGCCAGCGGACTAGCGGGAGGCTCAGATACGCAGTATTTT. Translated, it gives CASGLAGGSDTQYF.

This rearrangement joins TRBV5-1 to TRBJ2-7; TRBD1 agrees at 7 bases. This CDR3 comprises 14 residues. The germline V gene encodes CDR1 SGHRS and CDR2 YFSETQ. The V segment lost 4 bases and the J segment 2 bases; nucleotides outside the gene matches: 6. CDR3 coding DNA: TGCGCCAGCAGCCCTCGACAGGGCCCCTACGAGCAGTACTTC. Encoded protein: CASSPRQGPYEQYF.

The rearrangement uses TRBV3-1 (or the pseudogene TRBV3-2) and TRBJ2-3, with a tentative D call TRBD2 (5 bases). This CDR3 comprises 15 residues. The germline CDR1 and CDR2 sequences are LGHDT and YNNKEL (reference sequence). Trimming pared 6 bases from V and 2 bases from J, leaving 15 bases between. The CDR3 coding sequence is TGTGCCAGCAGTGTCGGCGGGCCTCACACAGATACGCAGTATTTT. Protein product: CASSVGGPHTDTQYF.

The chain is built from TRBV5-1 and TRBJ2-3, with 10 bases identical to TRBD2. CDR3 length: 15 amino acids. Trimming at V came to 4 bases and at J to 4 bases, leaving 6 bases not matched to a gene. The germline CDR1 and CDR2 sequences are SGHRS and YFSETQ. The CDR3 coding sequence is TGCGCCAGCAGCCCATTCGGACTAGCGGCAGATACGCAGTATTTT. This codes for CASSPFGLAADTQYF.

The chain is built from TRBV4-1 and TRBJ1-3, with 7 bases identical to TRBD1. V lost 3 bases, J lost 4 bases, and 6 bases stayed unmatched. This CDR3 is 15 amino acids long. Germline assignment: CDR1 MGHRA and CDR2 YSYEKL. For the CDR3, the DNA is TGCGCCAGCAGCCAGACGACAGGGCTAGGAAACACCATATATTTT. Protein: CASSQTTGLGNTIYF.

This clone has just one count. The gene calls are TRBV4-2 and TRBJ2-3, with 9 positions matching TRBD2. Unmatched junction bases numbered 2, after V lost 1 base and J lost 0 bases. Germline CDR1 is LGHNA and CDR2 is YNFKEQ. The CDR3 runs 16 residues. As DNA, the CDR3 is TGTGCCAGCAGCCAAGTCACTAGCGGGAGCACAGATACGCAGTATTTT. Translation gives CASSQVTSGSTDTQYF.

The chain has TRBV3-1 (or the pseudogene TRBV3-2) and TRBJ2-6; a possible D gene is TRBD1 (5 bases). Germline V gives CDR1 LGHDT, CDR2 YNNKEL (reference sequence). The CDR3 sequence is 16 residues long. V was trimmed by 0 bases and J by 0 bases, leaving 6 bases between them. The CDR3 sequence is CASSQDQGSGANVLTF. The DNA for the CDR3 is TGTGCCAGCAGCCAAGATCAGGGCTCTGGGGCCAACGTCCTGACTTTC.

This chain links TRBV6-5 with TRBJ2-7; perhaps TRBD1 as D (5 bases). CDR3 length: 13 residues. Trimming took 9 bases from V and 7 from J, leaving 19 bases between them. The germline V gene has CDR1 MNHEY and CDR2 SVGAGI. Written as DNA, the CDR3 is TGTGCCAGTAACGATAAGGGGAATGGGGAGCAGTACTTC. Amino acids: CASNDKGNGEQYF.

This chain uses TRBV2 with TRBJ2-1, with D possibly matching TRBD2 (6 bases). Germline CDR1 and CDR2: SNHLY and FYNNEI. Trimming left V 4 bases short and J 6 bases short, with 10 bases between. The CDR3 length is 13 residues. CDR3 sequence: CASSGGRGNEQFF. The CDR3 nucleotides are TGTGCCAGCAGTGGAGGGCGGGGCAATGAGCAGTTCTTC.

For the CDR3, the DNA is TGTGCCAGCAGTTTAGCGGGAGCGGGGCAAGAGACCCAGTACTTC. Its translation: CASSLAGAGQETQYF. The chain has TRBV27 and TRBJ2-5, with TRBD2 identical over 7 bases. The CDR3 totals 15 residues. J gave up 2 bases and V 2 bases, and 5 bases lay outside the gene matches. Per the germline V gene, CDR1 is MNHEY and CDR2 is SMNVEV (reference sequence).

The V gene is TRBV5-1, the J gene TRBJ2-2; TRBD2 might be the D (6 bases). Germline CDR1 SGHRS, CDR2 YFSETQ. V lost 5 bases and J 3 bases, leaving 14 bases between the germline ends. The CDR3 extends over 15 amino acids. The CDR3 loop is CASRLPGLHTGELFF. As DNA, the CDR3 is TGCGCCAGCAGACTCCCGGGACTGCACACCGGGGAGCTGTTTTTT.

This clone was seen just once. The CDR3 here is CASSDSGGRAYNEQFF. As DNA, the CDR3 is TGTGCCAGCAGTGACTCGGGCGGGAGGGCTTACAATGAGCAGTTCTTC. The chain is built from TRBV6-4 and TRBJ2-1; 9 bases line up with TRBD2. The CDR3 length is 16 residues. J was trimmed by 4 bases and V by 0 bases; bases with no gene match: 4. The germline V gene encodes CDR1 MRHNA and CDR2 SNTAGT.

This clone was seen a handful of times. J is TRBJ2-5 and V is TRBV5-1; 8 bases are shared with TRBD2. CDR1 is SGHRS, CDR2 YFSETQ, per germline. J gave up 7 bases and V 7 bases, and 9 bases lay outside the gene matches. This CDR3 spans 13 amino acids. This chain's CDR3 is CASRSSGERTQYF. The CDR3 DNA follows: TGCGCCAGCCGGAGTAGCGGGGAACGGACCCAGTACTTC.